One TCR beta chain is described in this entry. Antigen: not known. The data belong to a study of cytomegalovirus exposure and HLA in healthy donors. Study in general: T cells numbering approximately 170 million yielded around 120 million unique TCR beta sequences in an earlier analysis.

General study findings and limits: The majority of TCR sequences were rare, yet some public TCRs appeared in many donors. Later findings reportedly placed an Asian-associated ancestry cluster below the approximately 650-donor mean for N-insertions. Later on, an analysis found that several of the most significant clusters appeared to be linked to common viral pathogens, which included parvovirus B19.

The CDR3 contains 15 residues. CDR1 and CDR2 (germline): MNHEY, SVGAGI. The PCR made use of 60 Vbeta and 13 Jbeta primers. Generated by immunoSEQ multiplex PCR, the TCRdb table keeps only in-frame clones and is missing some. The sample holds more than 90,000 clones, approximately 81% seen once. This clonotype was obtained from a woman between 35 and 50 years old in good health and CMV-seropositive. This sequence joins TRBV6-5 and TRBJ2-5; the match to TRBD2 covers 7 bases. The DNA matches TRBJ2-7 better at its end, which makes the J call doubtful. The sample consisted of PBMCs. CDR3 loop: CASSSLAGRWYEQYF. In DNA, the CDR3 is TGTGCCAGCTCATCTTTAGCGGGCAGGTGGTACGAGCAGTACTTC.